This TCR beta chain was recorded in a study of blood T cell repertoires in COVID-19. Study as a whole: PBMCs, B-cell-depleted T cells, or T cells provided the cDNA or gDNA that made up the material.

As originally analysed: Amplifying reference gene primers gave estimates of nucleated cell counts. TCRdb's table, derived via immunoSEQ multiplex PCR, lists solely in-frame clones and lacks some. The D gene and trimming were derived from the DNA, and the V and J assignments and clone size from that table. The sample holds around 260,000 clones, about 88% seen once. This CDR3 region has 15 residues. J lost 7 bases, V lost 4 bases, and 13 bases had no gene match. Germline CDR1 SGHDT, CDR2 YYEEEE. The rearrangement joins TRBV5-6 to TRBJ1-2; 7 bases are a match to TRBD1. The sequenced sample consisted of peripheral blood. This clonotype originated in a man between 18 and 29 years old with active or convalescent COVID-19. The CDR3 region has the DNA TGTGCCAGCAGCCTACCGGGACAGTGGGCCACTGGCTACACCTTC. Translating gives CASSLPGQWATGYTF.